The source of this T cell receptor beta chain is a study of T cell changes during pregnancy in multiple sclerosis. Assay: immunoSEQ multiplex PCR; the TCRdb copy retains only in-frame clones and omits some. The table includes about 29,000 clones, more than 80% detected once. The germline CDR1 and CDR2 sequences are SGDLS and YYNGEE. Trimming removed 4 bases at V and 1 base at J, with 9 bases between. This CDR3 has 13 amino acids. This clonotype was sampled from a female donor with multiple sclerosis, enrolled in a pregnancy study. The V and J genes are TRBV9 and TRBJ2-7; the D is unclear. The source was CD8+ T cells from peripheral blood mononuclear cells, collected before pregnancy. The CDR3 region is CASSLTFSYEQYF. The DNA of the CDR3 is TGTGCCAGCAGCCTGACATTTTCCTACGAGCAGTACTTC.